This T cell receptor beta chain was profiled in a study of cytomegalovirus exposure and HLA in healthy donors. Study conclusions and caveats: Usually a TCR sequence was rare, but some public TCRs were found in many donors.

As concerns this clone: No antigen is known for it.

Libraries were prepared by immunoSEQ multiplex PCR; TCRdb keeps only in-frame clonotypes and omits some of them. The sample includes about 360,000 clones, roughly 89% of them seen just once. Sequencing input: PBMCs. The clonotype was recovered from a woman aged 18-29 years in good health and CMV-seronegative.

The CDR3 protein is CASSSGTTEAQETQYF. In DNA, the CDR3 is TGCGCCAGCAGCTCCGGGACTACAGAGGCCCAAGAGACCCAGTACTTC. This chain connects TRBV5-1 to TRBJ2-5; 7 nucleotides match TRBD2. Germline V gene data show CDR1 as SGHRS and CDR2 as YFSETQ. Trimming removed 3 bases from V and 1 base from J; junction bases left unmatched: 9. The CDR3 sequence is 16 residues long.